One and the same sample provided the 15 T cell receptor beta chains below, sequenced in a study of blood T cell repertoires in COVID-19. Sequenced by immunoSEQ multiplex PCR; TCRdb stores in-frame clones only, minus some. The sample contains approximately 350,000 clones, about 90% of which appear only once. Sequencing was done on a sample of peripheral blood. The receptors shown here come from a man between 35 and 55 years old with acute or convalescent COVID-19.

The V and J genes are TRBV5-5 and TRBJ1-1; D call uncertain. The CDR3 extends over 12 amino acids. V lost 2 bases, J lost 6 bases, and 8 bases lay in between. The V gene's germline CDR1 is SGHKS and CDR2 YYEKEE (reference sequence). The DNA for the CDR3 is TGTGCCAGCAGCTTTATCGTCGCTGAAGCTTTCTTT. Translating gives CASSFIVAEAFF.

The chain carries TRBV11-2 and TRBJ1-5; D perhaps matches TRBD1 (5 bases). From germline, CDR1 is SGHAT and CDR2 FQNNGV. This CDR3 spans 16 amino acids. Trimming shortened V by 1 base and J by 0 bases, and 10 bases separated the two germline ends. CDR3 DNA: TGTGCCAGCAGCTTAGGACAGAGTTATAGCAATCAGCCCCAGCATTTT. It translates to CASSLGQSYSNQPQHF. Drawing the rest from reference TRBV11-2 and TRBJ1-5, the complete variable domain is EAGVAQSPRYKIIEKRQSVAFWCNPISGHATLYWYQQILGQGPKLLIQFQNNGVVDDSQLPKDRFSAERLKGVDSTLKIQPAKLEDSAVYLCASSLGQSYSNQPQHFGDGTRLSIL.

This clone turned up a few times. The gene calls are TRBV5-5 and TRBJ2-5, with a weak D call TRBD1 (6 bases). Trimming shortened V by 6 bases and J by 3 bases, and 15 bases separated the two germline ends. The germline V gene has CDR1 SGHKS and CDR2 YYEKEE (reference sequence). There are 14 residues in the CDR3. CDR3 nucleotide sequence: TGTGCCAGCACGGGGAACCCAGGGGAAGAGACCCAGTACTTC. Its translation: CASTGNPGEETQYF.

The rearrangement joins TRBV11-3 to TRBJ1-1, with 10 bases lining up with TRBD1. Germline assignment: CDR1 SGHNT and CDR2 YENEEA. The CDR3 is 15 amino acids. Trimming at V came to 4 bases and at J to 5 bases, leaving 7 bases not matched to a gene. The CDR3 here is CASSSRDRGNTEAFF. As DNA, the CDR3 is TGTGCCAGCAGCTCCCGGGACAGGGGCAATACTGAAGCTTTCTTT. Looking up the rest from reference TRBV11-3 and TRBJ1-1 gives the full variable domain: EAGVVQSPRYKIIEKKQPVAFWCNPISGHNTLYWYLQNLGQGPELLIRYENEEAVDDSQLPKDRFSAERLKGVDSTLKIQPAELGDSAVYLCASSSRDRGNTEAFFGQGTRLTVV.

The chain has TRBV5-4 and TRBJ1-6, with 7 bases that match TRBD1. Germline V gene data show CDR1 as SGHNT and CDR2 as YYREEE (reference sequence). With 4 bases clipped from V and 4 bases from J, the junction kept 8 bases outside the gene matches. This CDR3 contains 16 residues. The CDR3 DNA sequence: TGTGCCAGCAGCCCGTCGACAGGGTCTTATAATTCACCCCTCCACTTT. Protein sequence: CASSPSTGSYNSPLHF.

V gene TRBV28 combines with J gene TRBJ2-7; TRBD1 agrees at 9 bases. CDR1 is MDHEN, CDR2 SYDVKM, per germline. The CDR3 runs to 14 residues. J gave up 4 bases and V 6 bases, and 7 bases lay outside the gene matches. The CDR3 reads CASSTDRGWYEQYF. Written as DNA, the CDR3 is TGTGCCAGCAGCACGGACAGGGGTTGGTACGAGCAGTACTTC.

This clone occurred a few times. The CDR3 DNA reads TGTGCCAGCAGCTTGTTTTCGGGGGATCAGCCCCAGCATTTT. As protein: CASSLFSGDQPQHF. The rearrangement links TRBV5-8 to TRBJ1-5, with D possibly TRBD1 on 5 matching bases. Germline V gene sequence: CDR1 SGHTS, CDR2 YDEGEE. The CDR3 is 14 residues long. Trimming took off 1 base at V and 5 bases at J, with 10 bases between the two ends.

V gene TRBV14 combines with J gene TRBJ2-7; 10 bases agree with TRBD2. The length of the CDR3 is 15 residues. V trimming: 4 bases; J trimming: 4 bases; junction bases outside the gene matches: 7. In germline, CDR1 is SGHDN, CDR2 FVKESK. The CDR3 sequence is CASSPSGGAWYEQYF. DNA for the CDR3: TGTGCCAGCAGCCCCAGCGGGGGGGCCTGGTACGAGCAGTACTTC.

This rearrangement joins TRBV7-2 to TRBJ1-3; the match to TRBD1 covers 7 bases. Trimming at V came to 5 bases and at J to 0 bases, leaving 7 bases not matched to a gene. The CDR3 is made up of 16 amino acids. Germline values: CDR1 SGHTA, CDR2 FQGNSA. DNA for the CDR3: TGTGCCAGCAGCGCAAACAGGGGTTACTCTGGAAACACCATATATTTT. This encodes CASSANRGYSGNTIYF.

The rearrangement joins TRBV11-3 to TRBJ2-2; D ambiguous. The CDR3 consists of 12 residues. CDR1 is SGHNT, CDR2 YENEEA, per germline. Trimming left V 4 bases short and J 7 bases short, with 7 bases between. CDR3 coding DNA: TGTGCCAGCAGCTCTCCCGGCGGGGAGCTGTTTTTT. This sequence encodes CASSSPGGELFF.

This clone appeared once. The chain joins TRBV19 to TRBJ2-7; D unclear. CDR3 length: 15 residues. V was trimmed by 0 bases and J by 3 bases, leaving 12 bases between them. CDR1 is LNHDA and CDR2 is SQIVND in the germline V gene (reference sequence). CDR3 in DNA: TGTGCCAGTAGTATAGAGGCACAAGTGAACTACGAGCAGTACTTC. Translated: CASSIEAQVNYEQYF.

The gene calls are TRBV5-1 and TRBJ2-5; no firm D call. Germline V gene lookup returns CDR1 SGHRS and CDR2 YFSETQ. CDR3 length: 13 residues. V dropped 4 bases and J dropped 2 bases, with 9 bases sitting between them. CDR3 in amino acids: CASSTGSQETQYF. For the CDR3, the DNA is TGCGCCAGCAGCACCGGGTCTCAAGAGACCCAGTACTTC.

In nucleotides, the CDR3 is TGTGCCAGCAGCTTAGGGCGGGGAGGAGGGATCAGGGTCAATCAGCCCCAGCATTTT. This sequence encodes CASSLGRGGGIRVNQPQHF. The chain combines TRBV11-2 with TRBJ1-5; weak D call: TRBD1 (5 bases). The germline V gene has CDR1 SGHAT and CDR2 FQNNGV. The CDR3 totals 19 residues. Trimming stripped 1 base from V and 3 bases from J, with 22 bases between.

The chain joins TRBV6-4 to TRBJ2-3; TRBD2 matches 7 bases. The V gene end was trimmed by 2 bases and the J gene end by 6 bases; junction bases not matched to a gene: 8. The CDR3 sequence is 15 residues long. The V gene's germline CDR1 is MRHNA and CDR2 SNTAGT. CDR3 region: CASSDGGGSSDTQYF. CDR3 coding DNA: TGTGCCAGCAGTGACGGCGGCGGGAGTTCCGATACGCAGTATTTT.

The chain employs TRBV6-2 or TRBV6-3 and TRBJ1-5; D is perhaps TRBD1 (5 bases). The length of the CDR3 is 15 residues. With 6 bases removed from V and 6 bases from J, the gap between germline ends came to 18 bases. The germline V gene encodes CDR1 MNHEY and CDR2 SVGEGT. The CDR3 DNA sequence: TGTGCCAGCAGCCTAAGGTGGGGCAAGGGTCAGCCCCAGCATTTT. It encodes CASSLRWGKGQPQHF.